This TCR beta chain was obtained from a study of blood T cell repertoires in COVID-19 (dated by TCRdb to 2020 to 2022). About the investigation overall: Samples from collaborators originated in the United States, Italy and Spain and spanned both the acute and convalescent phases of COVID-19. The sample metadata nearly always contained a de-identified subject ID, COVID-19 status, age in years and sex. Subjects who had been exposed to COVID-19, were actively infected with it, or had recovered from it provided the deeply sampled blood TCRbeta repertoires that made up the dataset. HLA class I and class II types, where available, came from metadata supplied by the sample provider rather than from assay-based typing. A freely available public database, intended as a resource for researchers studying the immune response to SARS-CoV-2, is where the repertoires were released. The material from the prospective study consisted of cDNA or gDNA derived from T cells, B-cell-depleted T cells, or PBMCs. Samples were obtained from the ongoing ImmuneRACE study (first 160 participants) and from some 1,200 subjects provided by 6 global collaborators. Summary of the overall study and its limitations: The quantity of clinical and demographic metadata differed by source and by participant and was supplied without curation.

The CDR3 spans 11 residues, from the cysteine through the phenylalanine. Only the CDR3 portion is preserved as DNA: 33 bases, with reading frame beginning at the first base. Per the germline V gene, SQVTM is the CDR1 and ANQGSEA is the CDR2. Trimming takes 5 bases from V and 7 bases from J, and the germline ends sit 8 bases apart. A word on this clone: Its target antigen remains unknown. Base qualities are not recorded, but no much larger clone differs from it by a single base.

Each collaborating institution followed its own protocols to collect whole blood in K2EDTA tubes. For TCRbeta analysis, collaborator samples were shipped as frozen whole blood, as isolated PBMCs, or as DNA extracted from either sample type. TCRbeta CDR3 regions were amplified from genomic DNA using the immunoSEQ Assay, a bias-controlled multiplex PCR. For the original study's pipeline: The number of nucleated cells in each sample was estimated from the amplification of reference gene primers within the assay. To quantify the absolute abundance of each unique TCRbeta CDR3 rearrangement, sequence reads were collapsed and filtered. For each sample, productive Simpson clonality was calculated as the square root of Simpson's diversity index over productive rearrangements. Imported from immuneACCESS, the table was reduced by TCRdb to in-frame sequences with V and J called. These copies leave out some clones; in studies compared against another copy, an unresolved V gene accounts for under half, and the cause of the remainder is not known. That table furnishes V, J and clone size, whereas the DNA furnished D and trimming. The sample contains 110,000 or so clones, about 80% of them found a single time. Jointly, the top ten make up approximately 19% of the sample.

The sequence is built from TRBV29-1 and TRBJ1-4, with no reliable assignment of the D segment. Material: peripheral blood. This TCR was recovered from a woman between 65 and 79 years old with acute or convalescent COVID-19. CDR3 region: CSVRGGEKLFF. The DNA sequence is given as TGCAGCGTTCGGGGTGGTGAAAAACTGTTTTTT.